The 12 T cell receptor beta chains reported below all come from one sample, sequenced in a study of post-analysis software for immune sequencing data. Their antigen targets remain unknown. cDNA libraries of TCR beta carried unique molecular identifiers. TCRdb called the PCR reads again in MiXCR, with one record for every CDR3 protein. The table lists about 500,000 distinct CDR3 sequences, over 35% of them singletons, with 9% to 13% in the top ten. General study findings and limits: TRBV segments more frequent in patients than in controls numbered roughly five and included TRBV5-6, TRBV5-1 and TRBV20-1.

The sequencing input was blood. Source of these receptors: a girl aged 10 to 17 with multiple sclerosis.

The rearrangement links TRBV24-1 to TRBJ2-1; D possibly corresponds to TRBD2 (6 bases). CDR1 is KGHDR and CDR2 is SFDVKD in the germline V gene. The CDR3 extends over 14 amino acids. Between the trimmed V and J ends, which lost 6 bases and 12 bases, there was a span of 20 bases. DNA of the CDR3: TGTGCCACCAGTCCTCGAACTTCGGGGGACGGGCAGTTCTTC. This gives the protein CATSPRTSGDGQFF.

This clonotype was seen a handful of times. This chain links TRBV7-9 with TRBJ2-4; no reliable D call. Trimming stripped 4 bases from V and 5 bases from J, with 9 bases between. The V gene's germline CDR1 is SEHNR and CDR2 FQNEAQ (reference sequence). CDR3 length: 13 residues. The CDR3 loop is CASSYSGENIQYF. The CDR3 bases are TGTGCCAGCAGCTACTCGGGCGAAAACATTCAGTACTTC.

This clonotype appeared a few times. This chain connects TRBV27 to TRBJ2-4, with D uncertain. The CDR3 is 17 residues long. The V end lost 4 bases, the J end lost 0 bases, and 16 bases lay between the germline ends. CDR1 and CDR2 from the germline V gene are MNHEY and SMNVEV (reference sequence). Here the CDR3 DNA reads TGTGCCAGCAGTTCTGGGTCCTTACCTCTAGCCAAAAACATTCAGTACTTC. This encodes CASSSGSLPLAKNIQYF.

This clonotype showed up many times. The CDR3 is CASSLLAGNEQFF. CDR3 DNA sequence: TGTGCCAGCAGTCTCCTAGCGGGGAATGAGCAGTTCTTC. V is TRBV7-2 and J is TRBJ2-1, with TRBD2 matching over 9 bases. The junction had 4 bases not matched to a gene; V was cut back by 6 bases and J by 7 bases. This CDR3 spans 13 amino acids. CDR1 is SGHTA, CDR2 FQGNSA, per germline.

This clonotype was seen a handful of times. This chain uses TRBV12-3 or TRBV12-4 with TRBJ2-1; 11 bases match TRBD2. Trimming removed 8 bases from V and 3 bases from J; junction bases left unmatched: 3. The CDR3 runs to 14 residues. For the CDR3, the DNA is TGTGCCAGCGGGACTAGCGGCAACTACAATGAGCAGTTCTTC. This sequence encodes CASGTSGNYNEQFF.

This clonotype was observed a handful of times. The chain has TRBV20-1 and TRBJ1-2, with 10 positions matching TRBD1. Looked up from germline, CDR1 is DFQATT and CDR2 is SNEGSKA (reference sequence). V shed 5 bases, J shed 3 bases, and the junction held 0 bases outside the gene matches. The CDR3 covers 12 residues. CDR3 bases: TGCAGTGCTGGACAGGGGGACTATGGCTACACCTTC. It specifies CSAGQGDYGYTF.

The chain joins TRBV27 to TRBJ2-3; 7 bases line up with TRBD2. In germline, CDR1 is MNHEY, CDR2 SMNVEV (reference sequence). The CDR3 contains 14 residues. V was pared by 7 bases and J by 0 bases, with 4 bases of the junction left unmatched. The CDR3 DNA reads as TGTGCCAGCAAGGTTAGCGGGAGCACAGATACGCAGTATTTT. Protein sequence: CASKVSGSTDTQYF.

The genes are TRBV10-3 and TRBJ1-2, with D possibly TRBD1 on 5 matching bases. V was cut by 3 bases and J by 0 bases, with 8 bases left in between. Germline V gene sequence: CDR1 ENHRY, CDR2 SYGVKD. The CDR3 length is 14 residues. CDR3 DNA sequence: TGTGCCATCAGTGATGGGGCAACTAACTATGGCTACACCTTC. Its protein product is CAISDGATNYGYTF.

This clonotype was counted between two and nine times. The chain carries TRBV7-9 and TRBJ1-5; a possible D gene is TRBD1 (5 bases). There are 13 residues in the CDR3. V gave up 1 base and J gave up 5 bases, with 6 bases separating them. Germline-derived CDR1 and CDR2 are SEHNR and FQNEAQ (reference sequence). This chain's CDR3 is CASSLGGYQPQHF. Here the CDR3 DNA reads TGTGCCAGCAGCTTAGGGGGCTATCAGCCCCAGCATTTT.

This clonotype showed up just a few times. The chain uses TRBV5-1 and TRBJ1-2; D is uncertain. Germline CDR1 and CDR2: SGHRS and YFSETQ. The CDR3 runs 14 residues. Trimming stripped 0 bases from V and 2 bases from J, with 8 bases between. CDR3 amino acids: CASSLGTPNYGYTF. The CDR3 DNA follows: TGCGCCAGCAGCTTGGGAACACCAAACTATGGCTACACCTTC.

The V gene is TRBV5-1, the J gene TRBJ2-6; D possibly matches TRBD1 or TRBD2 (6 bases each). V lost 0 bases and J lost 4, with 11 bases in between. The CDR3 sequence is 16 residues long. The germline V gene has CDR1 SGHRS and CDR2 YFSETQ. CDR3 sequence: CASSLDPGAGANVLTF. The CDR3 region has the DNA TGCGCCAGCAGCTTGGATCCGGGGGCCGGGGCCAACGTCCTGACTTTC.

The chain is built from TRBV7-2 and TRBJ1-2, with D maybe TRBD1 (6 bases). The germline V gene encodes CDR1 SGHTA and CDR2 FQGNSA. The CDR3 has 15 amino acids. V was pared by 2 bases and J by 2 bases, with 12 bases between. The CDR3 sequence: CASSLKGGGNYGYTF. In nucleotides, the CDR3 is TGTGCCAGCAGCTTAAAGGGGGGAGGAAACTATGGCTACACCTTC.